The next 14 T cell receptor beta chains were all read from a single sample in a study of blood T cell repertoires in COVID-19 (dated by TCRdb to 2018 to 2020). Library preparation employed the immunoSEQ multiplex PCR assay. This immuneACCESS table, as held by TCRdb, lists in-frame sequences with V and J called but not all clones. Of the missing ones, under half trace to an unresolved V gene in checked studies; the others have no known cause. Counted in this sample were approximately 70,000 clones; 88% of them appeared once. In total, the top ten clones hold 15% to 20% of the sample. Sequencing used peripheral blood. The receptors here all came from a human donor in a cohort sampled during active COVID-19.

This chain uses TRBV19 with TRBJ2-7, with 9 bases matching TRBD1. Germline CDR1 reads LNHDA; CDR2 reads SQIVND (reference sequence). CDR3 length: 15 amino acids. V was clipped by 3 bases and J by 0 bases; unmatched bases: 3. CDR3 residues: CASSIGTGSSYEQYF. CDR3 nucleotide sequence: TGTGCCAGTAGTATCGGGACAGGGAGCTCCTACGAGCAGTACTTC.

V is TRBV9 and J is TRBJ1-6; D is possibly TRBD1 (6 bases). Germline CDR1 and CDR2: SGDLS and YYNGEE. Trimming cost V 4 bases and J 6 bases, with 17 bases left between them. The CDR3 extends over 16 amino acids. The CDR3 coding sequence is TGTGCCAGCAGCCCCTTCCCGGGAGGGGGTAATTCACCCCTCCACTTT. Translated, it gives CASSPFPGGGNSPLHF.

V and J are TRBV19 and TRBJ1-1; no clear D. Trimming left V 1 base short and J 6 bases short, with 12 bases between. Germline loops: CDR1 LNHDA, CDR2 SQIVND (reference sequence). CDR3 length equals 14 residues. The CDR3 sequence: CASSIAGVIPEAFF. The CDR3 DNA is TGTGCCAGTAGTATAGCTGGAGTTATCCCTGAAGCTTTCTTT.

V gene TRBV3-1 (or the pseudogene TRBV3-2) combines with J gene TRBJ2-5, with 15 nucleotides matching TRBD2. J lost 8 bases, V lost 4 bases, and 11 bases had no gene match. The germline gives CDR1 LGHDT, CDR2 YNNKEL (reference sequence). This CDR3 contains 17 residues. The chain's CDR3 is CASSPTGTSGGPPTQYF. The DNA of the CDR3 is TGTGCCAGCAGCCCTACCGGGACTAGCGGGGGGCCCCCCACCCAGTACTTC.

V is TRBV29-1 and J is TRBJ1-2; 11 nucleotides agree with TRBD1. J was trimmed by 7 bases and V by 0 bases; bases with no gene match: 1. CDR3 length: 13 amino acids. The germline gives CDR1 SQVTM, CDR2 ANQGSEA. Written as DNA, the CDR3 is TGCAGCGTTGAAGATGGGACAGGGGGTGGCTACACCTTC. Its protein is CSVEDGTGGGYTF.

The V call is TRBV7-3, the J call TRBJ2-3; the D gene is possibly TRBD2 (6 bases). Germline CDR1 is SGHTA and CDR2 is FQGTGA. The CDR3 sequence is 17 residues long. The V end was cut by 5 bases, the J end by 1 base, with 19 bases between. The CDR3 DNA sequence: TGTGCCAGCAGCCCCGACCCCGGGACTGATCGCACAGATACGCAGTATTTT. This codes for CASSPDPGTDRTDTQYF.

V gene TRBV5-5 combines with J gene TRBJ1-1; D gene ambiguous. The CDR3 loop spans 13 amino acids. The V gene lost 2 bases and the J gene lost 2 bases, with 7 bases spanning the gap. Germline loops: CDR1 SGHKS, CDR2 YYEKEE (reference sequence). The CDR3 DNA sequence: TGTGCCAGCAGCTTTCAGACAAACACTGAAGCTTTCTTT. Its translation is CASSFQTNTEAFF.

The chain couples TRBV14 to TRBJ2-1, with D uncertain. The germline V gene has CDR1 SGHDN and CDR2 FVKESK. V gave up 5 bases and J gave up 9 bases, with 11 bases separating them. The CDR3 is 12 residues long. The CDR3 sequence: CASSATLGEQFF. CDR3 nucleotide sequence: TGTGCCAGCAGCGCGACATTAGGTGAGCAGTTCTTC.

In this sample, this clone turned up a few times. The CDR3 nucleotides are TGCGCCAGCAGCTTGCGGCCCCTAGCATCTACCTCCTACGAGCAGTACTTC. It codes for CASSLRPLASTSYEQYF. The rearrangement joins TRBV5-1 to TRBJ2-7; D is perhaps TRBD2 (5 bases). V was trimmed by 1 base and J by 0 bases, leaving 17 bases between them. The CDR3 extends over 17 amino acids. The germline CDR1 and CDR2 sequences are SGHRS and YFSETQ.

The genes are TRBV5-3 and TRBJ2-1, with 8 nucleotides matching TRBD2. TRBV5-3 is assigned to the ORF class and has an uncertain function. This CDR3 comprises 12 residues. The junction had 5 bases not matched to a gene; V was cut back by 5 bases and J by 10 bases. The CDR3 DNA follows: TGTGCCAGAAGTTCGTTAGCGGGGGAGCAGTTCTTC. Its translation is CARSSLAGEQFF.

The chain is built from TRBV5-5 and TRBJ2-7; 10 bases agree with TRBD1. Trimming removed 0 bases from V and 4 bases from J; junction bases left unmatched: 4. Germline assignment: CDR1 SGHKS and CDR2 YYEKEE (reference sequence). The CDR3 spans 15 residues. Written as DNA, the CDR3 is TGTGCCAGCAGCTTGGGGGTGGGACAGGGGTACGAGCAGTACTTC. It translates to CASSLGVGQGYEQYF.

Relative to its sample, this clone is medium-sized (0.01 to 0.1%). CDR3 bases: TGTGCCAGCTGGACTCCCTACGAGCAGTACTTC. Its protein is CASWTPYEQYF. This sequence joins TRBV6-6 and TRBJ2-7; a weak D match, TRBD2 (5 bases). This CDR3 has 11 residues. Looked up from germline, CDR1 is MNHNY and CDR2 is SVGAGI (reference sequence). Trimming took 8 bases from V and 2 from J, leaving 7 bases between them.

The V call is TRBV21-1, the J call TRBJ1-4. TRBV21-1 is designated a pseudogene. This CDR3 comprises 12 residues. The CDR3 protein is CASRRFNEKLFF. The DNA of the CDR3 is TGTGCCAGCAGGCGTTTTAATGAAAAACTGTTTTTT.

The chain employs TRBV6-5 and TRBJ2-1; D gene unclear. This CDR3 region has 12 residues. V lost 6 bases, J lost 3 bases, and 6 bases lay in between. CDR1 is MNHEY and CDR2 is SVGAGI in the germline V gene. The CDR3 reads CASRPSYNEQFF. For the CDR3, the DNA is TGTGCCAGCAGACCTAGCTACAATGAGCAGTTCTTC.